The next 8 T cell receptor beta chains were all read from a single sample in a study of somatic mutations in cytotoxic T cells in rheumatoid arthritis. Profiled with immunoSEQ multiplex PCR; TCRdb holds only in-frame clones, not every one. The sample lists 10,000 or so clones, approximately 89% occurring once. The specimen was CD4+ T cells sorted from blood. These receptors were obtained from a woman between 18 and 29 years old with rheumatoid arthritis.

This rearrangement joins TRBV9 to TRBJ2-4; D is possibly TRBD1 (6 bases). The CDR3 loop spans 16 amino acids. Per the germline V gene, CDR1 is SGDLS and CDR2 is YYNGEE. Trimming took 4 bases from V and 6 from J, leaving 20 bases between them. The DNA of the CDR3 is TGTGCCAGCAGCCTCCTGGGGGCAGGAGGAGGAAACATTCAGTACTTC. This sequence encodes CASSLLGAGGGNIQYF.

The chain recombines TRBV10-1 with TRBJ2-3, with a tentative D call TRBD2 (6 bases). The CDR3 sequence is 13 residues long. V dropped 3 bases and J dropped 7 bases, with 11 bases sitting between them. Per the germline V gene, CDR1 is WNHNN and CDR2 is SYGVQD (reference sequence). Here the CDR3 reads CASSETAGYTQYF. The CDR3 DNA sequence: TGCGCCAGCAGTGAAACAGCGGGTTATACGCAGTATTTT.

The chain uses TRBV2 and TRBJ2-1, with D possibly matching TRBD2 (6 bases). The CDR3 loop spans 13 amino acids. Germline CDR1 is SNHLY and CDR2 is FYNNEI. Trimming removed 5 bases at V and 3 bases at J, with 8 bases between. CDR3 in DNA: TGTGCCAGCAGTTTGGACTACTACAATGAGCAGTTCTTC. Translated, it gives CASSLDYYNEQFF.

The chain links TRBV19 to TRBJ2-7; 10 bases line up with TRBD1. Germline CDR1 LNHDA, CDR2 SQIVND (reference sequence). With V trimmed by 5 bases and J by 1 base, 5 bases remained unmatched. This CDR3 is built from 15 residues. The CDR3 sequence: CASSPRTGGSYEQYF. DNA for the CDR3: TGTGCCAGTAGTCCAAGGACAGGGGGATCCTACGAGCAGTACTTC.

V and J are TRBV5-6 and TRBJ1-4, with 9 bases lining up with TRBD1. Germline loops: CDR1 SGHDT, CDR2 YYEEEE. This CDR3 comprises 16 residues. V shed 4 bases, J shed 0 bases, and the junction held 4 bases outside the gene matches. CDR3 nucleotide sequence: TGTGCCAGCAGCCCGGACAGGGGTTCAACTAATGAAAAACTGTTTTTT. This sequence encodes CASSPDRGSTNEKLFF.

The rearrangement links TRBV10-2 to TRBJ2-5, with 7 bases fitting TRBD2. The DNA end is more similar to TRBJ2-7, so the J call may be wrong. CDR1 and CDR2 from the germline V gene are WSHSY and SAAADI. The CDR3 loop spans 15 amino acids. CDR3 sequence: CASSESAGVVTEQYF. The CDR3 nucleotides are TGCGCCAGCAGTGAGTCGGCGGGAGTAGTAACCGAGCAGTACTTC.

This chain uses TRBV13 with TRBJ2-5; D unclear. The V end lost 4 bases, the J end lost 3 bases, and 9 bases lay between the germline ends. The length of the CDR3 is 13 residues. From germline, CDR1 is PRHDT and CDR2 FYEKMQ (reference sequence). The CDR3 DNA is TGTGCCAGCAGCTCCGACTTCGAAGAGACCCAGTACTTC. This encodes CASSSDFEETQYF.

The genes are TRBV21-1 and TRBJ2-5; the D call in the table, TRBD1, was not verified against the DNA. TRBV21-1 is listed as a pseudogene. The CDR3 totals 20 residues. Here the CDR3 DNA reads TGTGCCAGCAGCAAAGAGATCTCCCGTCCGGGACAGACACTCCAAGAGACCCAGTACTTC. Translating it yields CASSKEISRPGQTLQETQYF.